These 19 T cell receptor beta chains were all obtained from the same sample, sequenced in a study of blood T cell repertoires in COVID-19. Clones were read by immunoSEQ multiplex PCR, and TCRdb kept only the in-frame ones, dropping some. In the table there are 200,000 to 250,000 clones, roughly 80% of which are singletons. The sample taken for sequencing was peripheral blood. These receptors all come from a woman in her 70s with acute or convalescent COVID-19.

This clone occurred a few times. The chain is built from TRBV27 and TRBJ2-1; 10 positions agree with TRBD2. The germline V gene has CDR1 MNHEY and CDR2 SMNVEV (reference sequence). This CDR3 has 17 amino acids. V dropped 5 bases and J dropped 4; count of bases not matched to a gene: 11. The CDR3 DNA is TGTGCCAGCAGTACGTGGGGAGCGGGGGGGATTTACAATGAGCAGTTCTTC. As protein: CASSTWGAGGIYNEQFF.

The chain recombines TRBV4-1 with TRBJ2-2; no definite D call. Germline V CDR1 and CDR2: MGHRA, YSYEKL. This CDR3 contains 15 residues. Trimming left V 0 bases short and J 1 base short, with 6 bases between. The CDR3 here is CASSQDERNTGELFF. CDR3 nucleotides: TGCGCCAGCAGCCAAGATGAGCGGAACACCGGGGAGCTGTTTTTT.

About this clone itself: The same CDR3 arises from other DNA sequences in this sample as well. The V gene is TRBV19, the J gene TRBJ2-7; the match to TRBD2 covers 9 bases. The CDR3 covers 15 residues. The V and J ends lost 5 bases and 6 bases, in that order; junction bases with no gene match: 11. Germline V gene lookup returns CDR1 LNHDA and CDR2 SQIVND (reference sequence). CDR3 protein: CASSLGLAGVGEQYF. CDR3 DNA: TGTGCCAGTAGTCTCGGATTAGCGGGAGTAGGCGAGCAGTACTTC.

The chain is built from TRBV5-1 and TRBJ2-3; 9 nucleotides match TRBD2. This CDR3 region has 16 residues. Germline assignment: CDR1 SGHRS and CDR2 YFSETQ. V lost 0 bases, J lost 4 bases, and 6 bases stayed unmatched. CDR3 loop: CASSLEGAGGADTQYF. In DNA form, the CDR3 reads TGCGCCAGCAGCTTGGAGGGAGCGGGAGGCGCAGATACGCAGTATTTT.

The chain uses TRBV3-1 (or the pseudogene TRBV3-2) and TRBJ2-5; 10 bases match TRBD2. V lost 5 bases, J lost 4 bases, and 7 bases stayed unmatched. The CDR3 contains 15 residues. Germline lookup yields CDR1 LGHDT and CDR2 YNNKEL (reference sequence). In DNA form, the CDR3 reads TGTGCCAGCAGCTCCCCACGACTAGCGGGAGAGACCCAGTACTTC. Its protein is CASSSPRLAGETQYF.

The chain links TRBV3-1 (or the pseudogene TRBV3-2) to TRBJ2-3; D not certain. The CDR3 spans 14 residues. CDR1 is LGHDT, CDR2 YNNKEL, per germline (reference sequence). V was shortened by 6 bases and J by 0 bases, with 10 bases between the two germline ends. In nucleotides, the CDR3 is TGTGCCAGCAGGCCTTTTACTAGCACAGATACGCAGTATTTT. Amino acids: CASRPFTSTDTQYF.

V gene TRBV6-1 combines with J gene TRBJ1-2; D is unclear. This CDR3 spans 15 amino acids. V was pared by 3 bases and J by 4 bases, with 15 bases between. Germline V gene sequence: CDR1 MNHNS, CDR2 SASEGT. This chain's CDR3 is CASSESYRGPYGYTF. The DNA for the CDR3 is TGTGCCAGCAGTGAGAGCTATCGCGGCCCCTATGGCTACACCTTC.

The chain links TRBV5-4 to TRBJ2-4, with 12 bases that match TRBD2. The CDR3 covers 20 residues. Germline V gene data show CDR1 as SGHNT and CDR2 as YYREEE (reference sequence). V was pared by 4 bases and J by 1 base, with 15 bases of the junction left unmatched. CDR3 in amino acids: CASSAGLAGGIEEAKNIQYF. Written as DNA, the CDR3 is TGTGCCAGCAGCGCAGGCCTAGCGGGAGGGATTGAGGAGGCCAAAAACATTCAGTACTTC.

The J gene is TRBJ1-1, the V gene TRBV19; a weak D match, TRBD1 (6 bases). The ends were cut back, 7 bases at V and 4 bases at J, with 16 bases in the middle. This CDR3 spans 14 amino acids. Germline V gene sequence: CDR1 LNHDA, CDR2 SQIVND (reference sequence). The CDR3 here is CASTALRGSTEAFF. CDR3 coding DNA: TGTGCCAGTACCGCCCTGAGGGGGAGCACTGAAGCTTTCTTT. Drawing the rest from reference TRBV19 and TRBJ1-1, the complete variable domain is DGGITQSPKYLFRKEGQNVTLSCEQNLNHDAMYWYRQDPGQGLRLIYYSQIVNDFQKGDIAEGYSVSREKKESFPLTVTSAQKNPTAFYLCASTALRGSTEAFFGQGTRLTVV.

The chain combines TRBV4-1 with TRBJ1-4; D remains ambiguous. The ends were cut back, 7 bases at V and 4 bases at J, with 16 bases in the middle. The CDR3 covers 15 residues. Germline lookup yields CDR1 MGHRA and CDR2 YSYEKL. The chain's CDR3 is CASTGKEGDNEKLFF. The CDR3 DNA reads TGCGCCAGCACAGGCAAGGAGGGAGATAATGAAAAACTGTTTTTT.

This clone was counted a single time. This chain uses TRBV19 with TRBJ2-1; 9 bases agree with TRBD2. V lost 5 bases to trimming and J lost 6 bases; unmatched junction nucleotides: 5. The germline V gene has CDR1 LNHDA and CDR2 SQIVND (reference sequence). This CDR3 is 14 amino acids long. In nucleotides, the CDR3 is TGTGCCAGTAGTGAAAGCGGGAGGTCCAATGAGCAGTTCTTC. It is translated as CASSESGRSNEQFF.

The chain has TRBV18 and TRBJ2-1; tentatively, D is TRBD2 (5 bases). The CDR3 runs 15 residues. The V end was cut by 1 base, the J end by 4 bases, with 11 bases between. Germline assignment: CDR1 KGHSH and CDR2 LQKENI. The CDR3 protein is CASSPRGAVYNEQFF. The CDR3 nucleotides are TGTGCCAGCTCACCACGCGGAGCGGTATACAATGAGCAGTTCTTC.

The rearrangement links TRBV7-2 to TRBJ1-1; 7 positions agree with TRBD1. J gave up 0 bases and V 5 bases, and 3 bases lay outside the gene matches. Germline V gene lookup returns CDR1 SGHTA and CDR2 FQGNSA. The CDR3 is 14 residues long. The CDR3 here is CASSPQGVNTEAFF. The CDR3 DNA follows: TGTGCCAGCAGCCCCCAGGGGGTGAACACTGAAGCTTTCTTT.

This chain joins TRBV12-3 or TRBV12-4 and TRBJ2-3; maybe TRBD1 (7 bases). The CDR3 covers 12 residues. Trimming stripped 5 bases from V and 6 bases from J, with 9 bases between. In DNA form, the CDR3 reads TGTGCCAGCAGTCCAGGGGGGGATACGCAGTATTTT. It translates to CASSPGGDTQYF.

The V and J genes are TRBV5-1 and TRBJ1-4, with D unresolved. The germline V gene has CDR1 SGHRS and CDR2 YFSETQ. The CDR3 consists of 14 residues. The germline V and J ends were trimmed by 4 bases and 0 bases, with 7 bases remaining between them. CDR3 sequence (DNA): TGCGCCAGCAGCGGTATAGCAACTAATGAAAAACTGTTTTTT. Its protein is CASSGIATNEKLFF.

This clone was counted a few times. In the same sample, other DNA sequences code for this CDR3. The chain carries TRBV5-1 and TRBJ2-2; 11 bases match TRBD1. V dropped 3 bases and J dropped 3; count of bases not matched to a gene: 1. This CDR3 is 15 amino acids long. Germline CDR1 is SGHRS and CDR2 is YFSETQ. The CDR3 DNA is TGCGCCAGCAGCTCGGGACAGGGGGACACCGGGGAGCTGTTTTTT. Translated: CASSSGQGDTGELFF.

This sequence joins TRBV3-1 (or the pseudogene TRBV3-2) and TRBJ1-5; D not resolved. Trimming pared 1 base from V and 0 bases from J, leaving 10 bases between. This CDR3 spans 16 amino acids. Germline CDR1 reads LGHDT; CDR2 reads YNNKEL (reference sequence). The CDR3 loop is CASSQGAGYSNQPQHF. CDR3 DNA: TGTGCCAGCAGCCAAGGGGCTGGTTATAGCAATCAGCCCCAGCATTTT.

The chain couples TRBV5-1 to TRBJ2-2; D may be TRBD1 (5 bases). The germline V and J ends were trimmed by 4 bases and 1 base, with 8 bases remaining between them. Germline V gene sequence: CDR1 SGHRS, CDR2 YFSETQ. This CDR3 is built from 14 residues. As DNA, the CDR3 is TGCGCCAGCAGCAACGGACAGAACACCGGGGAGCTGTTTTTT. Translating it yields CASSNGQNTGELFF.

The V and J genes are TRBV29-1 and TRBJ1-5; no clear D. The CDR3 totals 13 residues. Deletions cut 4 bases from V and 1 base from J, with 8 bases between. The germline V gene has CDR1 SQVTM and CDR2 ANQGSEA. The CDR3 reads CSVGQESNQPQHF. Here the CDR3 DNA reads TGCAGCGTTGGCCAGGAAAGCAATCAGCCCCAGCATTTT.